The source of this T cell receptor beta chain is a study of OX40 agonist ivuxolimab in advanced cancers. The method was immunoSEQ multiplex PCR; TCRdb's version includes in-frame clones alone and lacks a portion of them. Of roughly 58,000 clones in the sample, over 60% are singletons; the top ten hold 6.3%. Trimming took 4 bases from V and 6 from J; bases not matched to a gene: 6. Germline V gives CDR1 SGHRS, CDR2 YFSETQ. The CDR3 has 14 residues. Autoimmune disease history or systemic immunosuppression meant exclusion. Collection of blood occurred at baseline, at cycle 4 day 1, and at cycle 7 day 1. The TCR comes from an adult with an advanced solid tumor such as melanoma, head and neck, liver or kidney cancer. The sample here was CD4+ or CD8+ T cells sorted from blood, taken in a trial of the OX40 agonist ivuxolimab. V usage is TRBV5-1 and J usage is TRBJ1-5, with TRBD1 matching over 8 bases. The CDR3 here is CASSTGQGGQPQHF. CDR3 nucleotides: TGCGCCAGCAGCACAGGACAGGGTGGTCAGCCCCAGCATTTT.